The 25 T cell receptor beta chains reported below all come from one sample, sequenced in a study of blood T cell repertoires in COVID-19. Sequencing used immunoSEQ multiplex PCR; TCRdb keeps in-frame clones, though not all of them. This table has about 81,000 clones, about 79% appearing once. Sequenced input: peripheral blood. All receptors derive from a woman between 45 and 60 years old with acute or convalescent COVID-19.

The genes are TRBV5-1 and TRBJ2-5, with 13 bases fitting TRBD2. V was clipped by 4 bases and J by 3 bases; unmatched bases: 3. The CDR3 consists of 15 residues. Germline V gives CDR1 SGHRS, CDR2 YFSETQ. CDR3 nucleotides: TGCGCCAGCAGCACTGGGACTAGCGGGGAAGAGACCCAGTACTTC. This encodes CASSTGTSGEETQYF. The full variable domain, its missing parts supplied by reference TRBV5-1 and TRBJ2-5, is KAGVTQTPRYLIKTRGQQVTLSCSPISGHRSVSWYQQTPGQGLQFLFEYFSETQRNKGNFPGRFSGRQFSNSRSEMNVSTLELGDSALYLCASSTGTSGEETQYFGPGTRLLVL.

The chain combines TRBV5-1 with TRBJ2-1, with TRBD2 identical over 9 bases. The germline gives CDR1 SGHRS, CDR2 YFSETQ. CDR3 size: 15 residues. Trimming removed 4 bases from V and 7 bases from J; junction bases left unmatched: 9. The CDR3, as DNA: TGCGCCAGCAGCACCATAGCGGGGGCTTCGAATGAGCAGTTCTTC. Protein product: CASSTIAGASNEQFF.

CDR3 residues: CASSYTGNSGNTIYF. The CDR3 region has the DNA TGTGCCAGCAGTTACACAGGGAACTCTGGAAACACCATATATTTT. The chain has TRBV6-5 and TRBJ1-3; perhaps TRBD1 as D (6 bases). V was shortened by 2 bases and J by 0 bases, with 8 bases between the two germline ends. This CDR3 region has 15 residues. Germline CDR1 is MNHEY and CDR2 is SVGAGI.

V gene TRBV18 combines with J gene TRBJ1-5, with TRBD1 as a possible D gene (6 bases). The CDR3 spans 15 residues. Trimming left V 4 bases short and J 1 base short, with 11 bases between. CDR1 and CDR2 from the germline V gene are KGHSH and LQKENI. CDR3 coding DNA: TGTGCCAGCTCACGGGAAGGGGGAAGCAATCAGCCCCAGCATTTT. It is translated as CASSREGGSNQPQHF.

The V and J genes are TRBV28 and TRBJ2-1, with TRBD2 as a possible D gene (5 bases). The ends were cut back, 10 bases at V and 0 bases at J, with 13 bases in the middle. Germline V gene lookup returns CDR1 MDHEN and CDR2 SYDVKM. This CDR3 comprises 14 residues. CDR3 nucleotides: TGTGCCATCTCTCGCGGGTTCTCCTACAATGAGCAGTTCTTC. It codes for CAISRGFSYNEQFF. Full variable domain (rest looked up from reference TRBV28 and TRBJ2-1): DVKVTQSSRYLVKRTGEKVFLECVQDMDHENMFWYRQDPGLGLRLIYFSYDVKMKEKGDIPEGYSVSREKKERFSLILESASTNQTSMYLCAISRGFSYNEQFFGPGTRLTVL.

This rearrangement joins TRBV19 to TRBJ2-5; no firm D call. This CDR3 region has 11 residues. V was trimmed by 6 bases and J by 2 bases, leaving 4 bases between them. CDR1 is LNHDA and CDR2 is SQIVND in the germline V gene (reference sequence). The CDR3 nucleotides are TGTGCCAGTAGATATCAAGAGACCCAGTACTTC. The encoded protein is CASRYQETQYF.

This chain joins TRBV6-1 and TRBJ2-3; tentative D call: TRBD2 (5 bases). The CDR3 has 16 residues. CDR1 and CDR2 from the germline V gene are MNHNS and SASEGT. The V end lost 1 base, the J end lost 4 bases, and 15 bases lay between the germline ends. DNA for the CDR3: TGTGCCAGCAGTGAAGGTCGGGGTACGACGGCAGATACGCAGTATTTT. Its translation is CASSEGRGTTADTQYF.

The V and J genes are TRBV6-1 and TRBJ1-2; D unclear. This CDR3 has 13 residues. The germline V and J ends were trimmed by 2 bases and 3 bases, with 7 bases remaining between them. CDR1 is MNHNS and CDR2 is SASEGT in the germline V gene. CDR3 nucleotide sequence: TGTGCCAGCAGTGAACGGCAGGACTATGGCTACACCTTC. It encodes CASSERQDYGYTF.

The rearrangement joins TRBV2 to TRBJ1-5; perhaps TRBD1 as D (5 bases). The V gene lost 6 bases and the J gene lost 3 bases, with 15 bases spanning the gap. The V gene's germline CDR1 is SNHLY and CDR2 FYNNEI. CDR3 size: 15 residues. CDR3 DNA: TGTGCCAGCAGCGCCCAGGGTAGGAACAATCAGCCCCAGCATTTT. Its protein product is CASSAQGRNNQPQHF.

The chain combines TRBV28 with TRBJ2-5; the match to TRBD1 covers 7 bases. J lost 2 bases, V lost 1 base, and 1 base had no gene match. Per germline, CDR1 MDHEN and CDR2 SYDVKM. The CDR3 loop spans 14 amino acids. The CDR3 loop is CASSLLGQQETQYF. The CDR3 DNA sequence: TGTGCCAGCAGTTTATTGGGACAGCAAGAGACCCAGTACTTC.

V and J are TRBV7-6 and TRBJ2-7, with 10 bases aligning to TRBD1. Germline CDR1 and CDR2: SGHVS and FNYEAQ. The CDR3 has 15 residues. The V and J ends lost 1 base and 1 base, in that order; junction bases with no gene match: 1. CDR3 region: CASSLGDRGSYEQYF. CDR3 coding DNA: TGTGCCAGCAGCTTAGGGGACAGGGGATCCTACGAGCAGTACTTC.

This clone came up a few times. This chain uses TRBV5-1 with TRBJ1-1; possible D gene TRBD1, 5 bases. Germline-derived CDR1 and CDR2 are SGHRS and YFSETQ. The CDR3 loop spans 15 amino acids. V lost 4 bases, J lost 0 bases, and 13 bases lay in between. In DNA form, the CDR3 reads TGCGCCAGCAGCCCACCAGGGAACCTGAACACTGAAGCTTTCTTT. This sequence encodes CASSPPGNLNTEAFF.

V and J are TRBV6-5 and TRBJ2-1, with TRBD1 matching 7 bases. Trimming at V came to 6 bases and at J to 0 bases, leaving 5 bases not matched to a gene. In germline, CDR1 is MNHEY, CDR2 SVGAGI. This CDR3 comprises 15 residues. The CDR3 DNA follows: TGTGCCAGCAGGTCGACAGGGAGCTCCTACAATGAGCAGTTCTTC. Its protein product is CASRSTGSSYNEQFF.

This clone occurred a few times. J is TRBJ2-7 and V is TRBV10-3; TRBD1 matches at 9 bases. The CDR3 is made up of 15 amino acids. The V gene's germline CDR1 is ENHRY and CDR2 SYGVKD. The junction had 4 bases not matched to a gene; V was cut back by 0 bases and J by 4 bases. CDR3 coding DNA: TGTGCCATCAGTGAGTCGGAGACAGGGGGGTACGAGCAGTACTTC. It is translated as CAISESETGGYEQYF.

V usage is TRBV5-1 and J usage is TRBJ1-3; the D gene is possibly TRBD1 (6 bases). The germline V and J ends were trimmed by 4 bases and 2 bases, with 10 bases remaining between them. Per germline, CDR1 SGHRS and CDR2 YFSETQ. This CDR3 has 14 residues. CDR3: CASSVQGAGNTIYF. The CDR3 DNA reads as TGCGCCAGCAGCGTACAGGGAGCTGGAAACACCATATATTTT.

The chain carries TRBV29-1 and TRBJ2-7; D is possibly TRBD2 (7 bases). Germline V gene lookup returns CDR1 SQVTM and CDR2 ANQGSEA. This CDR3 spans 15 amino acids. The V end lost 1 base, the J end lost 2 bases, and 15 bases lay between the germline ends. The DNA for the CDR3 is TGCAGCGTTGAAGTGGGGAGGGGGGCCCCCTACGAGCAGTACTTC. Residues: CSVEVGRGAPYEQYF.

The rearrangement links TRBV7-9 to TRBJ2-1, with a weak D call TRBD2 (5 bases). The germline V gene has CDR1 SEHNR and CDR2 FQNEAQ (reference sequence). The ends were cut back, 4 bases at V and 3 bases at J, with 13 bases in the middle. The CDR3 has 15 amino acids. CDR3 DNA: TGTGCCAGCAGCTCCCCGGACTCTTACTACAATGAGCAGTTCTTC. Translating gives CASSSPDSYYNEQFF.

In its sample, this clone was seen once. The V call is TRBV7-2, the J call TRBJ1-2, with 7 bases lining up with TRBD1. Germline loops: CDR1 SGHTA, CDR2 FQGNSA. Unmatched junction bases numbered 5, after V lost 2 bases and J lost 2 bases. The CDR3 is made up of 15 amino acids. The CDR3 protein is CASSLPGGINYGYTF. CDR3 nucleotides: TGTGCCAGCAGCTTACCAGGGGGGATCAACTATGGCTACACCTTC.

The chain links TRBV4-1 to TRBJ1-5; D gene ambiguous. Trimming took 0 bases from V and 2 from J, leaving 8 bases between them. CDR1 and CDR2 (germline): MGHRA, YSYEKL. The CDR3 covers 15 residues. The CDR3 region is CASSQERTGNQPQHF. The CDR3 bases are TGCGCCAGCAGCCAAGAAAGAACGGGCAATCAGCCCCAGCATTTT.

The chain joins TRBV19 to TRBJ1-1; no firm D call. The CDR3 consists of 15 residues. Germline CDR1 is LNHDA and CDR2 is SQIVND (reference sequence). With 2 bases removed from V and 1 base from J, the gap between germline ends came to 11 bases. CDR3 sequence: CASSIYEGSNTEAFF. DNA for the CDR3: TGTGCCAGTAGTATATATGAGGGCTCGAACACTGAAGCTTTCTTT.

The rearrangement uses TRBV7-6 and TRBJ2-2, with 9 nucleotides matching TRBD2. From germline, CDR1 is SGHVS and CDR2 FNYEAQ. V was pared by 6 bases and J by 8 bases, with 10 bases of the junction left unmatched. The CDR3 extends over 15 amino acids. CDR3 region: CASRKAGGVTGELFF. In DNA, the CDR3 is TGTGCCAGCAGAAAAGCGGGGGGTGTCACTGGGGAGCTGTTTTTT.

The CDR3 DNA reads as TGTGCCAGCAGCCAATTTGGTGCAGGGAAAGCGGGAGGCTATGGCTACACCTTC. It yields the protein CASSQFGAGKAGGYGYTF. This sequence joins TRBV3-1 (or the pseudogene TRBV3-2) and TRBJ1-2; TRBD1 might be the D (5 bases). Germline CDR1 reads LGHDT; CDR2 reads YNNKEL (reference sequence). With 2 bases removed from V and 4 bases from J, the gap between germline ends came to 23 bases. The length of the CDR3 is 18 residues.

The chain carries TRBV4-3 and TRBJ1-3, with D tentatively TRBD1 (5 bases). The CDR3 spans 14 residues. V was cut by 4 bases and J by 2 bases, with 9 bases left in between. Germline V gene sequence: CDR1 LGHNA, CDR2 YSLEER. As DNA, the CDR3 is TGCGCCAGCAGCCCGGGACTCACTGGAAACACCATATATTTT. Its protein product is CASSPGLTGNTIYF.

The chain recombines TRBV19 with TRBJ1-5; perhaps TRBD1 as D (6 bases). Trimming took off 5 bases at V and 5 bases at J, with 13 bases between the two ends. This CDR3 region has 14 residues. CDR1 LNHDA and CDR2 SQIVND come from the germline V gene (reference sequence). CDR3: CASSGTGWDQPQHF. The CDR3 nucleotides are TGTGCCAGTAGTGGCACAGGGTGGGATCAGCCCCAGCATTTT.

The V call is TRBV23-1, the J call TRBJ2-7, with a tentative D call TRBD1 (5 bases). TRBV23-1 belongs to the ORF category, with a function that is uncertain. The V and J ends lost 5 bases and 7 bases respectively, with 15 bases between them. This CDR3 has 13 residues. CDR3 amino acids: CASSLRTCKEQYF. CDR3 DNA: TGCGCCAGCAGTTTGCGGACATGCAAAGAGCAGTACTTC.